The 7 T cell receptor beta chains below were found in one sample sequenced in a study of blood T cell repertoires in COVID-19. Measured with immunoSEQ multiplex PCR; TCRdb has only the in-frame clones, and not every one. Of 250,000 to 350,000 clones in the sample, about 90% were seen once. Sequenced: peripheral blood. The receptors were gathered from a woman aged 30 to 39 with COVID-19, enrolled during active disease.

The chain has TRBV5-1 and TRBJ2-3; D is undetermined. Germline loops: CDR1 SGHRS, CDR2 YFSETQ. The V end was cut by 0 bases, the J end by 2 bases, with 10 bases between. This CDR3 region has 15 residues. CDR3 nucleotides: TGCGCCAGCAGCTTGGACGTCCAACACACAGATACGCAGTATTTT. Encoded protein: CASSLDVQHTDTQYF.

The chain combines TRBV2 with TRBJ2-3; 7 bases fit TRBD2. This CDR3 is built from 11 residues. From germline, CDR1 is SNHLY and CDR2 FYNNEI. Trimming cost V 11 bases and J 9 bases; bases outside gene matches: 8. CDR3 DNA: TGTGCCGGGGGGGTGGACAAGACGCAGTATTTT. It translates to CAGGVDKTQYF. The full variable domain, its missing parts supplied by reference TRBV2 and TRBJ2-3, is EPEVTQTPSHQVTQMGQEVILRCVPISNHLYFYWYRQILGQKVEFLVSFYNNEISEKSEIFDDQFSVERPDGSNFTLKIRSTKLEDSAMYFCAGGVDKTQYFGPGTRLTVL.

The chain employs TRBV14 and TRBJ2-5; TRBD1 aligns across 7 bases. This CDR3 has 13 residues. CDR1 is SGHDN and CDR2 is FVKESK in the germline V gene. Trimming took 4 bases from V and 2 from J; bases not matched to a gene: 1. CDR3 in amino acids: CASSRGQQETQYF. The CDR3 DNA sequence: TGTGCCAGCAGCCGGGGACAGCAAGAGACCCAGTACTTC.

This chain uses TRBV15 with TRBJ2-7; 8 bases are shared with TRBD2. CDR1 is LNHNV, CDR2 YYDKDF, per germline (reference sequence). The V and J ends lost 0 bases and 0 bases, in that order; junction bases with no gene match: 1. This CDR3 is 15 amino acids long. CDR3 sequence reads: CATSRELADSYEQYF. CDR3 bases: TGTGCCACCAGCAGAGAACTAGCGGACTCCTACGAGCAGTACTTC.

The gene calls are TRBV10-2 and TRBJ1-5, with 7 positions matching TRBD1. This CDR3 is built from 14 residues. V lost 6 bases to trimming and J lost 4 bases; unmatched junction nucleotides: 6. From germline, CDR1 is WSHSY and CDR2 SAAADI. For the CDR3, the DNA is TGCGCCAGCAGCCCCTCGACAGGGAATCAGCCCCAGCATTTT. It codes for CASSPSTGNQPQHF.

This clone was detected once. In DNA, the CDR3 is TGTGCCAGCAGTGAAGGGGCAGGGTTAACTGGAAACACCATATATTTT. It codes for CASSEGAGLTGNTIYF. V and J are TRBV2 and TRBJ1-3, with a possible D match to TRBD1 (5 bases). This CDR3 has 16 amino acids. V was clipped by 1 base and J by 2 bases, with 12 bases between them. Germline CDR1 is SNHLY and CDR2 is FYNNEI. Filled out from reference TRBV2 and TRBJ1-3, the complete variable domain reads EPEVTQTPSHQVTQMGQEVILRCVPISNHLYFYWYRQILGQKVEFLVSFYNNEISEKSEIFDDQFSVERPDGSNFTLKIRSTKLEDSAMYFCASSEGAGLTGNTIYFGEGSWLTVV.

The chain couples TRBV30 to TRBJ2-1, with 8 bases that match TRBD2. The CDR3 consists of 13 residues. Looked up from germline, CDR1 is GTSNPN and CDR2 is SVGIG (reference sequence). Losses at the gene ends were 2 bases for V and 10 bases for J; bases not matched to a gene: 7. The CDR3 DNA reads TGTGCCTGGAGTCCCAACCGGGAGGGCGAGCAGTTCTTC. It yields the protein CAWSPNREGEQFF. The full variable domain, rest sourced from reference TRBV30 and TRBJ2-1, is SQTIHQWPATLVQPVGSPLSLECTVEGTSNPNLYWYRQAAGRGLQLLFYSVGIGQISSEVPQNLSASRPQDRQFILSSKKLLLSDSGFYLCAWSPNREGEQFFGPGTRLTVL.